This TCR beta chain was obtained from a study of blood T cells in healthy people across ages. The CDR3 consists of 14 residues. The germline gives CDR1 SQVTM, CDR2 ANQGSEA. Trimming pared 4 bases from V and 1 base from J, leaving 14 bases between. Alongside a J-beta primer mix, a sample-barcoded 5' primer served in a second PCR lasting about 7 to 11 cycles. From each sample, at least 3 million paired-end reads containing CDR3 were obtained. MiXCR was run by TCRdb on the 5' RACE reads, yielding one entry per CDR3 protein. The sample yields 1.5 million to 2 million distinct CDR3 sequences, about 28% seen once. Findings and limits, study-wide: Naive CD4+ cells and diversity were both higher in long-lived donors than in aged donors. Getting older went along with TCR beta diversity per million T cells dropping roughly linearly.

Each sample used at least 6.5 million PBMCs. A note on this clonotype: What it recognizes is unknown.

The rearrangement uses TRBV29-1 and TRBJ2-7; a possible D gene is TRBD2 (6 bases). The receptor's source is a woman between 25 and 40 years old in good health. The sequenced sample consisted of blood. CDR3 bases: TGCAGCGTTGGGGTGCGGGACGGTTCCTACGAGCAGTACTTC. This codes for CSVGVRDGSYEQYF.